These 28 T cell receptor beta chains were all obtained from the same sample, sequenced in a study of human T cells and chemical hapten exposure. Each CDR3 protein gets one entry after TCRdb re-called the RACE reads with MiXCR. The sample has roughly 120,000 distinct CDR3 sequences; about an eighth are singletons. Time point noted: patch test 1, 2 weeks after DPC sensitization. Treatment noted: therapeutic diphenylcyclopropenone sensitization with weekly scalp DPC. Source: whole blood, taken in connection with sensitization to the hapten diphenylcyclopropenone (DPC). Receptors were obtained from a woman between 45 and 60 years old with alopecia areata. Some clones in this sample may be carry-over from other donors' samples.

This clonotype was seen many times. The CDR3 sequence is CSARAAGAANTEAFF. The CDR3 DNA reads as TGCAGTGCTAGAGCCGCAGGGGCCGCAAACACTGAAGCTTTCTTT. The chain couples TRBV20-1 to TRBJ1-1; the D gene is possibly TRBD1 (6 bases). This CDR3 spans 15 amino acids. Germline V lookup: CDR1 DFQATT, CDR2 SNEGSKA (reference sequence). The germline V and J ends were trimmed by 1 base and 2 bases, with 14 bases remaining between them.

This clonotype was observed a handful of times. The chain links TRBV6-5 to TRBJ1-1; the D gene is possibly TRBD1 (6 bases). The CDR3 has 13 amino acids. Germline V gene sequence: CDR1 MNHEY, CDR2 SVGAGI. The germline V and J ends were trimmed by 4 bases and 6 bases, with 12 bases remaining between them. The CDR3 bases are TGTGCCAGCAGTTCACAGGGTCCCCCTGAAGCTTTCTTT. Amino acid sequence: CASSSQGPPEAFF.

This clonotype was counted at least ten times. The chain couples TRBV28 to TRBJ1-2, with D unresolved. Trimming took 2 bases from V and 4 from J, leaving 8 bases between them. CDR1 and CDR2 from the germline V gene are MDHEN and SYDVKM. The CDR3 spans 13 residues. The CDR3 loop is CASSLMGVYGYTF. The CDR3 DNA follows: TGTGCCAGCAGTTTAATGGGAGTCTATGGCTACACCTTC.

This clonotype was seen only a few times. The CDR3 here is CASSFFAGELFF. For the CDR3, the DNA is TGTGCCAGCAGCTTCTTCGCCGGGGAGCTGTTTTTT. The genes are TRBV7-2 and TRBJ2-2; D gene uncertain. V lost 3 bases to trimming and J lost 6 bases, with 5 bases between them. CDR3 length: 12 residues. Germline V CDR1 and CDR2: SGHTA, FQGNSA.

This clonotype came up once. This chain joins TRBV2 and TRBJ1-1; tentative D call: TRBD1 (6 bases). The CDR3 is 15 amino acids. Germline V CDR1 and CDR2: SNHLY, FYNNEI. Trimming stripped 7 bases from V and 8 bases from J, with 23 bases between. The CDR3 loop reads CASKRGGLGTMEAFF. CDR3 in DNA: TGTGCCAGCAAGAGAGGGGGATTGGGGACTATGGAAGCTTTCTTT.

With respect to this clonotype: A read error is possible here, since a much larger clone lies one base away. The V and J genes are TRBV29-1 and TRBJ2-1, with 7 bases aligning to TRBD2. CDR1 and CDR2 (germline): SQVTM, ANQGSEA. The ends lost 8 bases at V and 7 bases at J; junction bases unmatched: 11. The CDR3 covers 13 residues. CDR3 amino acids: CSNRRGLGNEQFF. CDR3 sequence (DNA): TGCAGCAACAGGCGGGGGTTAGGGAATGAGCAGTTCTTC.

This clonotype was seen more than once but under ten times. The chain couples TRBV2 to TRBJ2-7; TRBD1 aligns across 8 bases. Germline CDR1 reads SNHLY; CDR2 reads FYNNEI. This CDR3 is 16 amino acids long. The trim removed 7 bases at V and 0 bases at J, leaving 11 bases unmatched. CDR3 sequence: CASNGKTGVSSYEQYF. CDR3 coding DNA: TGTGCCAGCAATGGGAAGACAGGGGTGAGCTCCTACGAGCAGTACTTC.

The table lists this clonotype with many counts. V gene TRBV6-6 combines with J gene TRBJ2-2; either TRBD1 or TRBD2 may supply D (5 bases each). The germline V gene encodes CDR1 MNHNY and CDR2 SVGAGI (reference sequence). This CDR3 spans 15 amino acids. Trimming shortened V by 3 bases and J by 6 bases, and 14 bases separated the two germline ends. Here the CDR3 DNA reads TGTGCCAGCAGTTATTCTTCGGGGCAGCCCGGGGAGCTGTTTTTT. It codes for CASSYSSGQPGELFF.

Many counts were recorded for this clonotype. The V gene is TRBV6-6, the J gene TRBJ2-7, with 16 bases identical to TRBD2. CDR3 length equals 16 residues. Per germline, CDR1 MNHNY and CDR2 SVGAGI (reference sequence). V dropped 1 base and J dropped 10; count of bases not matched to a gene: 7. CDR3 nucleotide sequence: TGTGCCAGCAGTTACTTCTCCGGGACTAGCGGGAGGGAACAGTACTTC. It is translated as CASSYFSGTSGREQYF.

This clonotype was counted many times. This chain links TRBV7-2 with TRBJ2-7; 9 bases match TRBD2. CDR3 length: 16 amino acids. Per germline, CDR1 SGHTA and CDR2 FQGNSA. J was trimmed by 6 bases and V by 5 bases; bases with no gene match: 14. The CDR3 DNA follows: TGTGCCAGCAGCCCTCAGAAGATAGCGGGGGTGAGCGAGCAGTACTTC. It translates to CASSPQKIAGVSEQYF.

The J gene is TRBJ2-3, the V gene TRBV10-1, with D possibly being TRBD1 (6 bases). V was trimmed by 3 bases and J by 6 bases, leaving 16 bases between them. The CDR3 spans 15 residues. Germline CDR1 and CDR2: WNHNN and SYGVQD (reference sequence). The CDR3 is CASSDVGAQGDTQYF. The CDR3 DNA reads TGCGCCAGCAGTGACGTCGGAGCGCAGGGGGATACGCAGTATTTT.

Many counts were recorded for this clonotype. V gene TRBV6-1 combines with J gene TRBJ1-1; D ambiguous. The V end was cut by 6 bases, the J end by 6 bases, with 11 bases between. CDR3 length equals 12 residues. Germline values: CDR1 MNHNS, CDR2 SASEGT. CDR3 amino acids: CASSINQAEAFF. In DNA form, the CDR3 reads TGTGCCAGCAGCATTAATCAGGCTGAAGCTTTCTTT.

This clonotype came up many times. This chain links TRBV14 with TRBJ1-6; D gene unclear. With 5 bases removed from V and 7 bases from J, the gap between germline ends came to 12 bases. Germline values: CDR1 SGHDN, CDR2 FVKESK. This CDR3 comprises 14 residues. The CDR3 region has the DNA TGTGCCAGCAGCTCACAGTTCGGGAATTCACCCCTCCACTTT. Translated: CASSSQFGNSPLHF.

In its sample, this clonotype was seen a few times. V gene TRBV11-3 combines with J gene TRBJ2-2; TRBD1 or TRBD2 may be the D gene (5 bases each). Trimming left V 2 bases short and J 4 bases short, with 11 bases between. The germline CDR1 and CDR2 sequences are SGHNT and YENEEA. This CDR3 is built from 15 residues. CDR3 residues: CASSLTWGITGELFF. CDR3 DNA: TGTGCCAGCAGCTTAACCTGGGGGATCACCGGGGAGCTGTTTTTT.

This clonotype was detected only a few times. This chain uses TRBV18 with TRBJ2-3; D possibly corresponds to TRBD2 (6 bases). The V gene's germline CDR1 is KGHSH and CDR2 LQKENI. The CDR3 is 16 amino acids. V dropped 4 bases and J dropped 0 bases, with 14 bases sitting between them. The CDR3 bases are TGTGCCAGCTCACGAAGTAGCGGTGCTAGCACAGATACGCAGTATTTT. It is translated as CASSRSSGASTDTQYF.

The chain recombines TRBV7-2 with TRBJ2-2; unclear D gene. The CDR3 is 14 amino acids. Trimming stripped 2 bases from V and 3 bases from J, with 7 bases between. In germline, CDR1 is SGHTA, CDR2 FQGNSA. The CDR3 DNA sequence: TGTGCCAGCAGCTTAAGACCGGACACCGGGGAGCTGTTTTTT. Amino acid sequence: CASSLRPDTGELFF.

This clonotype was detected a few times. This chain connects TRBV29-1 to TRBJ2-1, with D possibly TRBD2 on 7 matching bases. Trimming took off 7 bases at V and 0 bases at J, with 16 bases between the two ends. Germline-derived CDR1 and CDR2 are SQVTM and ANQGSEA. The CDR3 length is 15 residues. This chain's CDR3 is CSAEKGGGSYNEQFF. The CDR3 bases are TGCAGCGCCGAAAAGGGAGGGGGCTCCTACAATGAGCAGTTCTTC.

This clonotype occurred a few times. This rearrangement joins TRBV12-3 or TRBV12-4 to TRBJ1-5; unclear D gene. This CDR3 spans 14 amino acids. Trimming pared 2 bases from V and 7 bases from J, leaving 12 bases between. The DNA for the CDR3 is TGTGCCAGCAGTTTACTGGGGTCTACGCAGCCCCAGCATTTT. This sequence encodes CASSLLGSTQPQHF.

In this sample, this clonotype turned up many times. For the CDR3, the DNA is TGTGCCAGCAACAGGGGACGGAACACCGGGGAGCTGTTTTTT. Protein: CASNRGRNTGELFF. The chain joins TRBV5-6 to TRBJ2-2, with 7 bases matching TRBD1. V dropped 6 bases and J dropped 1; count of bases not matched to a gene: 3. This CDR3 has 14 residues. The germline V gene encodes CDR1 SGHDT and CDR2 YYEEEE.

The V gene is TRBV6-1, the J gene TRBJ2-1; possibly TRBD1 for D (6 bases). The CDR3 has 14 amino acids. V dropped 3 bases and J dropped 3 bases, with 9 bases sitting between them. Germline CDR1 MNHNS, CDR2 SASEGT. The DNA for the CDR3 is TGTGCCAGCAGTGATAGGGGGTACTACAATGAGCAGTTCTTC. The encoded protein is CASSDRGYYNEQFF.

This clonotype was counted at least ten times. The rearrangement links TRBV12-3 or TRBV12-4 to TRBJ2-3; the D gene could be TRBD1 or TRBD2 (7 bases each). The CDR3 is 15 amino acids. V gave up 7 bases and J gave up 1 base, with 15 bases separating them. CDR3 in amino acids: CASTPQGGGTDTQYF. DNA of the CDR3: TGTGCCAGCACCCCCCAGGGGGGGGGCACAGATACGCAGTATTTT.

This clonotype was counted a single time. The chain carries TRBV21-1 and TRBJ1-6; the table calls TRBD1, which could not be checked here. TRBV21-1 is shown as a pseudogene. This CDR3 comprises 13 residues. In nucleotides, the CDR3 is TGTGCCAGCAGTCGACAGGGTTCCTCACCCCTCCACTTT. This sequence encodes CASSRQGSSPLHF.

Only a few counts were recorded for this clonotype. The J gene is TRBJ2-7, the V gene TRBV5-6; D may be TRBD2 (6 bases). The germline gives CDR1 SGHDT, CDR2 YYEEEE. This CDR3 spans 15 amino acids. The V end was cut by 4 bases, the J end by 0 bases, with 14 bases between. CDR3 sequence: CASSTGTQNSYEQYF. CDR3 in DNA: TGTGCCAGCAGCACCGGGACTCAGAACTCCTACGAGCAGTACTTC.

This rearrangement joins TRBV7-2 to TRBJ1-1, with TRBD1 matching over 8 bases. The CDR3 length is 15 residues. Germline V gene lookup returns CDR1 SGHTA and CDR2 FQGNSA. The junction had 9 bases not matched to a gene; V was cut back by 8 bases and J by 1 base. The CDR3 sequence is CASGSGGTGNTEAFF. The CDR3 region has the DNA TGTGCCAGCGGATCTGGTGGGACAGGGAACACTGAAGCTTTCTTT. Looking up the rest from reference TRBV7-2 and TRBJ1-1 gives the full variable domain: GAGVSQSPSNKVTEKGKDVELRCDPISGHTALYWYRQSLGQGLEFLIYFQGNSAPDKSGLPSDRFSAERTGGSVSTLTIQRTQQEDSAVYLCASGSGGTGNTEAFFGQGTRLTVV.

The genes are TRBV28 and TRBJ1-2; D not certain. The germline gives CDR1 MDHEN, CDR2 SYDVKM. This CDR3 is built from 13 residues. Trimming shortened V by 7 bases and J by 1 base, and 10 bases separated the two germline ends. The CDR3 loop is CASTPGVNYGYTF. DNA for the CDR3: TGTGCCAGCACCCCCGGGGTTAACTATGGCTACACCTTC.

This clonotype was seen a handful of times. This chain uses TRBV13 with TRBJ2-7; D tentatively fits TRBD1 or TRBD2 (5 bases each). The CDR3 consists of 16 residues. Trimming shortened V by 1 base and J by 4 bases, and 17 bases separated the two germline ends. The germline V gene encodes CDR1 PRHDT and CDR2 FYEKMQ (reference sequence). The CDR3 bases are TGTGCCAGCAGCTTAGATCGGGGCCCCACTGCTTACGAGCAGTACTTC. It is translated as CASSLDRGPTAYEQYF.

The chain has TRBV7-8 and TRBJ2-2, with 9 bases identical to TRBD2. From germline, CDR1 is SGHVS and CDR2 FQNEAQ. CDR3 length: 21 residues. J was trimmed by 1 base and V by 1 base; bases with no gene match: 16. CDR3 in DNA: TGTGCCAGCAGCTTAGTATTTGCCGGGACTAGCCTTACATTGAACACCGGGGAGCTGTTTTTT. Translation: CASSLVFAGTSLTLNTGELFF.

This chain connects TRBV28 to TRBJ1-1; no clear D gene. Germline V gene sequence: CDR1 MDHEN, CDR2 SYDVKM. Trimming left V 8 bases short and J 0 bases short, with 22 bases between. The CDR3 extends over 17 amino acids. CDR3 sequence: CASHTAVMTPLNTEAFF. For the CDR3, the DNA is TGTGCCAGCCATACTGCAGTAATGACACCTTTGAACACTGAAGCTTTCTTT.